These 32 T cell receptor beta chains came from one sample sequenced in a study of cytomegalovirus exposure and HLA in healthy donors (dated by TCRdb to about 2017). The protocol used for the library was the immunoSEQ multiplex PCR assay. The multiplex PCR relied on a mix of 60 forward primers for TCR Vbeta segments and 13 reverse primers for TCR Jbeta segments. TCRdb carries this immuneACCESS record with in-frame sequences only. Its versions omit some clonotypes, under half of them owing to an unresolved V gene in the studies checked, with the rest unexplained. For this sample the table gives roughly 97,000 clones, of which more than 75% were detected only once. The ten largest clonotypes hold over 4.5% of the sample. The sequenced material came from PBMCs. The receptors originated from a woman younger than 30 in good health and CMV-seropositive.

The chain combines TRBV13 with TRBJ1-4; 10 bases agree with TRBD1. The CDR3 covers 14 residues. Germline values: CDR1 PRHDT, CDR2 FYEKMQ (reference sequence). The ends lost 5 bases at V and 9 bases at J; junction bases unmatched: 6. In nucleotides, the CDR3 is TGTGCCAGCAGCCCGGGGACAGGGGCGAAAAAACTGTTTTTT. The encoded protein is CASSPGTGAKKLFF.

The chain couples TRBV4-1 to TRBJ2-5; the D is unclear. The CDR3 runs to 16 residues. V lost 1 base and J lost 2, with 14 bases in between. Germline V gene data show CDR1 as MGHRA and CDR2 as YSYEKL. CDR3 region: CASSQGPSIVQETQYF. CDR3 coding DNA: TGCGCCAGCAGCCAAGGCCCCTCGATAGTTCAAGAGACCCAGTACTTC.

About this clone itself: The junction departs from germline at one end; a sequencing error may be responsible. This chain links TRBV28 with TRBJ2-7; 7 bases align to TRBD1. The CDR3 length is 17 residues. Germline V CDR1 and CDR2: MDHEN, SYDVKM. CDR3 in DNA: TGTGCCAGTAGTTTACAGGGACAGACCATCGCCACCTACGAGCAGTACTTC. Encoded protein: CASSLQGQTIATYEQYF. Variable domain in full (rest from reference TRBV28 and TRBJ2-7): DVKVTQSSRYLVKRTGEKVFLECVQDMDHENMFWYRQDPGLGLRLIYFSYDVKMKEKGDIPEGYSVSREKKERFSLILESASTNQTSMYLCASSLQGQTIATYEQYFGPGTRLTVT.

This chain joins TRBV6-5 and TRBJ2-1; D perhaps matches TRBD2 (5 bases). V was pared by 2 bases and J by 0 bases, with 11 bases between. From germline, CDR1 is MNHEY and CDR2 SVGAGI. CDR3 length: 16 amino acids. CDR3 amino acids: CASSYVAPSSYNEQFF. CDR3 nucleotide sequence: TGTGCCAGCAGTTACGTAGCGCCAAGCTCCTACAATGAGCAGTTCTTC.

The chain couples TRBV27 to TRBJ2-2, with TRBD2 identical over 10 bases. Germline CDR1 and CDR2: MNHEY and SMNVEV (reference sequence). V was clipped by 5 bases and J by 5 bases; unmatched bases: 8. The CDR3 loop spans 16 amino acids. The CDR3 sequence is CASSTPGLALTGELFF. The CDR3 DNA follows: TGTGCCAGCAGTACACCGGGACTAGCGTTAACCGGGGAGCTGTTTTTT.

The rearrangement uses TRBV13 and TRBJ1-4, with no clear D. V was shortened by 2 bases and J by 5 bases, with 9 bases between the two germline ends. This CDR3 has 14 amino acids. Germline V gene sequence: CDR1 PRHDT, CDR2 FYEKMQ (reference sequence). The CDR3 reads CASSLSPGNEKLFF. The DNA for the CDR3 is TGTGCCAGCAGCTTATCACCGGGGAATGAAAAACTGTTTTTT.

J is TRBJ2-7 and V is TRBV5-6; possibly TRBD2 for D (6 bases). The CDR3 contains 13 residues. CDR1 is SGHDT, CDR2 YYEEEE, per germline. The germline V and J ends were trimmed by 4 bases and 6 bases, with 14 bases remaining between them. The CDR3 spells CASSAGGTFEQYF. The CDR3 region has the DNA TGTGCCAGCAGCGCGGGCGGGACTTTCGAGCAGTACTTC.

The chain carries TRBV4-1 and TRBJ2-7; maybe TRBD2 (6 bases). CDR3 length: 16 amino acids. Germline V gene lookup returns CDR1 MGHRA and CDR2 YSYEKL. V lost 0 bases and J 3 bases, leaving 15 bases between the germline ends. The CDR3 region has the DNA TGCGCCAGCAGCCAAGATACTGGCGGGATGGACTACGAGCAGTACTTC. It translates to CASSQDTGGMDYEQYF.

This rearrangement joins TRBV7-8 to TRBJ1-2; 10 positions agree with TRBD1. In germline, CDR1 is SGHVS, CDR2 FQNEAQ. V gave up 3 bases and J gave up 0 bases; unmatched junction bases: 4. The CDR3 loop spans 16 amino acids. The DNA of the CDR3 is TGTGCCAGCAGCTTGGCGGGACAGGGGTCTAACTATGGCTACACCTTC. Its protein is CASSLAGQGSNYGYTF.

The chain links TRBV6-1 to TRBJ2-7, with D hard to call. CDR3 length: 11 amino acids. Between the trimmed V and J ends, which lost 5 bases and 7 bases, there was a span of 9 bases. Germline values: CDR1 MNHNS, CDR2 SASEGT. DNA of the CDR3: TGTGCCAGCAGTCTTGCTGAGGAGCAGTACTTC. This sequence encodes CASSLAEEQYF.

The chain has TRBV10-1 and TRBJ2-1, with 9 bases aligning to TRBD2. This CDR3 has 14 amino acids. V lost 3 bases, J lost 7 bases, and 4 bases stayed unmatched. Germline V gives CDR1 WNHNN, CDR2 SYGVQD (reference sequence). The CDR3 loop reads CASSDAGGSNEQFF. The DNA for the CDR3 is TGCGCCAGCAGTGACGCGGGAGGGTCAAATGAGCAGTTCTTC.

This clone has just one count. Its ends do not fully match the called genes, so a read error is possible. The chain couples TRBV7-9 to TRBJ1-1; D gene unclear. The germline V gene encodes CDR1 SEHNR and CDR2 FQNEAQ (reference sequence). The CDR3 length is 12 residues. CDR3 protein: CSSSPLNTEAFF. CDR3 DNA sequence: TGTTCCAGCAGCCCTTTGAACACTGAAGCTTTCTTT. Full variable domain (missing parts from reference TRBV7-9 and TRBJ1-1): DTGVSQNPRHKITKRGQNVTFRCDPISEHNRLYWYRQTLGQGPEFLTYFQNEAQLEKSRLLSDRFSAERPKGSFSTLEIQRTEQGDSAMYLCSSSPLNTEAFFGQGTRLTVV.

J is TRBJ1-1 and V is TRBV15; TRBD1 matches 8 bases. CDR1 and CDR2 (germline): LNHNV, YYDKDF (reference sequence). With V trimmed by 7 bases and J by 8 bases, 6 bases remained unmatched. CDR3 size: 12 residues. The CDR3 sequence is CATTDRGAEAFF. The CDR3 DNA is TGTGCCACCACCGACAGGGGCGCCGAAGCTTTCTTT.

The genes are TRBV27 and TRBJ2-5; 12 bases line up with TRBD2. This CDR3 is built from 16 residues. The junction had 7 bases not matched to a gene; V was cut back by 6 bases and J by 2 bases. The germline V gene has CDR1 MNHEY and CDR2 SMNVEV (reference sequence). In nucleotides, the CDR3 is TGTGCCAGCAGAGGGACTGGACTAGCGGGACAAGAGACCCAGTACTTC. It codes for CASRGTGLAGQETQYF.

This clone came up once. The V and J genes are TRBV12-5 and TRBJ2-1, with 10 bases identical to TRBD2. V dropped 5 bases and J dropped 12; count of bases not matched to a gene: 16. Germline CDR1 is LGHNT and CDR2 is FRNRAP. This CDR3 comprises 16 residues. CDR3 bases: TGTGCTAGTGGTCCACCCTTACTAGCGGGACGAATCCTGCAGTTCTTC. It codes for CASGPPLLAGRILQFF.

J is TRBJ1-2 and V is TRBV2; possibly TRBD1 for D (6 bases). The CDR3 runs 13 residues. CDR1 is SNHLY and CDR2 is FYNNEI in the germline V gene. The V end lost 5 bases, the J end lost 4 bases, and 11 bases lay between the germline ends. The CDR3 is CASSPGQSYGYTF. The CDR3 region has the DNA TGTGCCAGCAGTCCAGGACAGAGCTATGGCTACACCTTC.

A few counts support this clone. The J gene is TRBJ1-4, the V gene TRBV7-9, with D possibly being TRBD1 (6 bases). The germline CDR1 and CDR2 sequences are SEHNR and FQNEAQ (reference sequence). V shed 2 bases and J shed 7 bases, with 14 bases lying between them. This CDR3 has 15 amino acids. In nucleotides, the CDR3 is TGTGCCAGCAGCTTAATACAGGGTTCGATTGAAAAACTGTTTTTT. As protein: CASSLIQGSIEKLFF.

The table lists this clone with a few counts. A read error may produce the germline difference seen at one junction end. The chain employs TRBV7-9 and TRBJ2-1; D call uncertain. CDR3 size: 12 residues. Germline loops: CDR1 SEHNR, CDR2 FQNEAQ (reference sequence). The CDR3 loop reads CSSSVRSNEQFF. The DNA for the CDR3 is TGTTCCAGCAGCGTTAGGAGCAATGAGCAGTTCTTC.

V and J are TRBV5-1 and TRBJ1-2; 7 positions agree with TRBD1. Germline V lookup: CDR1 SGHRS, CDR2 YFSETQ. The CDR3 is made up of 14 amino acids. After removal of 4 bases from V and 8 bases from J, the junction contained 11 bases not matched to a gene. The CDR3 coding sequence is TGCGCCAGCAGCACGGGACAGATTGAAAGGGGCTACACCTTC. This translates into CASSTGQIERGYTF.

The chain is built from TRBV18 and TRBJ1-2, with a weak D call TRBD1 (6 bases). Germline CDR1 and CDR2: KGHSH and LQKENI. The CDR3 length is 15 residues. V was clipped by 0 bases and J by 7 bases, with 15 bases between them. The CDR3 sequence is CASSPPARGIGGYTF. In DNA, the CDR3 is TGTGCCAGCTCACCACCAGCCAGGGGAATCGGTGGCTACACCTTC.

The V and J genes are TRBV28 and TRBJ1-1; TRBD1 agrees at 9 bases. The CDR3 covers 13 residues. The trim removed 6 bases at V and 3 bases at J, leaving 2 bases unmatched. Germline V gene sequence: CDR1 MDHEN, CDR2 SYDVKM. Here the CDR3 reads CASRRQGDTEAFF. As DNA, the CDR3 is TGTGCCAGCAGACGACAGGGGGACACTGAAGCTTTCTTT.

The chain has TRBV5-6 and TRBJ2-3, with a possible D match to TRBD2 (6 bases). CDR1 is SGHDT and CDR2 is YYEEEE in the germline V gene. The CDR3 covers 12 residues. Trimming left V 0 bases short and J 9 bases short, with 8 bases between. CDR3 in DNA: TGTGCCAGCAGCTTGGAGGAGGGAACGCAGTATTTT. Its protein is CASSLEEGTQYF. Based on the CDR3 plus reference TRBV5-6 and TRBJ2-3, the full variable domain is DAGVTQSPTHLIKTRGQQVTLRCSPKSGHDTVSWYQQALGQGPQFIFQYYEEEERQRGNFPDRFSGHQFPNYSSELNVNALLLGDSALYLCASSLEEGTQYFGPGTRLTVL.

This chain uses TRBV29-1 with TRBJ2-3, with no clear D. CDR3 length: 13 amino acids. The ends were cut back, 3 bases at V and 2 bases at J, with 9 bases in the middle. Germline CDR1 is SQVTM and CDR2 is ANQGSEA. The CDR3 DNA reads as TGCAGCGTTGATAGCACCACCACAGATACGCAGTATTTT. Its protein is CSVDSTTTDTQYF.

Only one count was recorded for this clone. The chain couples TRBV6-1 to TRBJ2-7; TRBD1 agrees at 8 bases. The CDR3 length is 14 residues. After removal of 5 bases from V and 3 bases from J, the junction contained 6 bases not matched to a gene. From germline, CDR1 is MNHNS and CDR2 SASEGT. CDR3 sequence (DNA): TGTGCCAGCAGTACTCTCGGACAGGGCTACGAGCAGTACTTC. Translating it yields CASSTLGQGYEQYF.

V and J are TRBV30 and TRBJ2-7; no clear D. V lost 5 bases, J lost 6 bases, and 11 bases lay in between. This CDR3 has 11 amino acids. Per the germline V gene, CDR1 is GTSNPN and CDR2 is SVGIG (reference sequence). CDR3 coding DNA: TGTGCCTGGCAAAGTAGTGCCGAGCAGTACTTC. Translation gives CAWQSSAEQYF.

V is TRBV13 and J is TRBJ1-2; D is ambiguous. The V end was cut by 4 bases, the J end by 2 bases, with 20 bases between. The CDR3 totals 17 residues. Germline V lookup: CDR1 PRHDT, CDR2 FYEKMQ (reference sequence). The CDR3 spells CASSYEGLEVANYGYTF. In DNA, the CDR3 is TGTGCCAGCAGCTACGAGGGCCTGGAGGTAGCGAACTATGGCTACACCTTC.

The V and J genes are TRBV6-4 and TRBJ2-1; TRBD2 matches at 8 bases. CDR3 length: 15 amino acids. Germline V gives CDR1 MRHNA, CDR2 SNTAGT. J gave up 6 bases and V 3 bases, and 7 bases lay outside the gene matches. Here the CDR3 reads CASSDSGTSSNEQFF. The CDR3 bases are TGTGCCAGCAGTGATAGCGGGACGTCGTCCAATGAGCAGTTCTTC.

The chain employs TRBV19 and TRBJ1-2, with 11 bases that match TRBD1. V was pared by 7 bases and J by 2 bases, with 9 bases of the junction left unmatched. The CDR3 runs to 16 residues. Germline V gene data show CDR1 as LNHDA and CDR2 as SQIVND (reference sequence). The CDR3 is CASTAGTGGSNYGYTF. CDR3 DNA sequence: TGTGCCAGTACCGCCGGGACAGGGGGATCCAACTATGGCTACACCTTC.

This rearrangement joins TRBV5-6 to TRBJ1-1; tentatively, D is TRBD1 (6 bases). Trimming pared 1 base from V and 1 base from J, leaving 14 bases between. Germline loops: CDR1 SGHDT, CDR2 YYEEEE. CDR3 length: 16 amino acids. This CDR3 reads CASSLWGAGGNTEAFF. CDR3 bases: TGTGCCAGCAGCTTGTGGGGGGCGGGGGGGAACACTGAAGCTTTCTTT.

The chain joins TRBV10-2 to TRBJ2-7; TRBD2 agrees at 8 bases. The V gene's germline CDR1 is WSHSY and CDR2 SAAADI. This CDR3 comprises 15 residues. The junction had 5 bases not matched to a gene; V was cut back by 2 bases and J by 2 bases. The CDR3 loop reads CASSEASGPPYEQYF. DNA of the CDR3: TGCGCCAGCAGTGAGGCTAGCGGGCCTCCCTACGAGCAGTACTTC.

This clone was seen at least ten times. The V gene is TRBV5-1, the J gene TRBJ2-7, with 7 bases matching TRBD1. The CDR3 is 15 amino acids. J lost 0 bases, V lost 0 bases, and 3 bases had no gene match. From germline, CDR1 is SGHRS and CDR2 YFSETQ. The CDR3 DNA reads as TGCGCCAGCAGCTTGGGAGGGGGCGGCTCCTACGAGCAGTACTTC. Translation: CASSLGGGGSYEQYF. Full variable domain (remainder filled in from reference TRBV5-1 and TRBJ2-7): KAGVTQTPRYLIKTRGQQVTLSCSPISGHRSVSWYQQTPGQGLQFLFEYFSETQRNKGNFPGRFSGRQFSNSRSEMNVSTLELGDSALYLCASSLGGGGSYEQYFGPGTRLTVT.

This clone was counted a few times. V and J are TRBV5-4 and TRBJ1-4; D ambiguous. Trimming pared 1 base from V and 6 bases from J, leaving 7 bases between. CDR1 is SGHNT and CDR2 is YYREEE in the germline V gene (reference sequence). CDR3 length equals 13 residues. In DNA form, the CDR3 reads TGTGCCAGCAGCTTGTCGAGGGATGAAAAACTGTTTTTT. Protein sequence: CASSLSRDEKLFF.